The 6 T cell receptor beta chains listed next were all sequenced from one sample in a study of T cell changes during pregnancy in multiple sclerosis. Profiled with immunoSEQ multiplex PCR; TCRdb holds only in-frame clones, not every one. This table holds approximately 48,000 clones, about 88% found once. Sequences were derived from CD8+ T cells from peripheral blood mononuclear cells, sampled before pregnancy. Receptors were obtained from a female donor with multiple sclerosis, enrolled in a pregnancy study.

V usage is TRBV9 and J usage is TRBJ2-1; a possible D gene is TRBD1 (5 bases). Germline values: CDR1 SGDLS, CDR2 YYNGEE. The V gene lost 0 bases and the J gene lost 7 bases, with 23 bases spanning the gap. The CDR3 totals 18 residues. CDR3 region: CASSVAVLTAQTRNEQFF. DNA of the CDR3: TGTGCCAGCAGCGTAGCGGTATTGACAGCCCAAACGAGGAATGAGCAGTTCTTC. The whole variable domain, remainder taken from reference TRBV9 and TRBJ2-1, is DSGVTQTPKHLITATGQRVTLRCSPRSGDLSVYWYQQSLDQGLQFLIQYYNGEERAKGNILERFSAQQFPDLHSELNLSSLELGDSALYFCASSVAVLTAQTRNEQFFGPGTRLTVL.

The rearrangement joins TRBV2 to TRBJ2-7, with 7 bases aligning to TRBD1. The CDR3 length is 15 residues. The germline CDR1 and CDR2 sequences are SNHLY and FYNNEI. V dropped 4 bases and J dropped 6; count of bases not matched to a gene: 12. CDR3: CASSARGQAGVEQYF. The CDR3 DNA reads as TGTGCCAGCAGTGCCCGAGGACAGGCAGGTGTCGAGCAGTACTTC.

This rearrangement joins TRBV7-9 to TRBJ1-3; D gene ambiguous. Deletions cut 5 bases from V and 0 bases from J, with 17 bases between. CDR1 and CDR2 from the germline V gene are SEHNR and FQNEAQ (reference sequence). The CDR3 has 17 amino acids. The CDR3 DNA sequence: TGTGCCAGCAGCCTCACGGGAGGCGGGTCCTCTGGAAACACCATATATTTT. Translating it yields CASSLTGGGSSGNTIYF.

The rearrangement links TRBV9 to TRBJ2-7; D may be TRBD1 (5 bases). CDR1 and CDR2 (germline): SGDLS, YYNGEE. This CDR3 is 15 amino acids long. V shed 0 bases and J shed 1 base, with 11 bases lying between them. CDR3 DNA: TGTGCCAGCAGCGTAGTGGCAGGGCCGTCCTACGAGCAGTACTTC. It specifies CASSVVAGPSYEQYF.

The chain is built from TRBV4-3 and TRBJ1-1, with 8 bases aligning to TRBD1. The CDR3 spans 16 residues. V was clipped by 0 bases and J by 1 base; unmatched bases: 4. CDR1 and CDR2 from the germline V gene are LGHNA and YSLEER. CDR3 bases: TGCGCCAGCAGCCAAGATACAGGGGGGGGGAACACTGAAGCTTTCTTT. Amino acid sequence: CASSQDTGGGNTEAFF.

This sequence joins TRBV9 and TRBJ2-7; 8 bases match TRBD2. The CDR3 totals 17 residues. V was clipped by 3 bases and J by 6 bases; unmatched bases: 17. The V gene's germline CDR1 is SGDLS and CDR2 YYNGEE. CDR3 bases: TGTGCCAGCAGCGAGCCTAGCCACGGGGGGGGGCCGGGCGAGCAGTACTTC. The encoded protein is CASSEPSHGGGPGEQYF. The full variable domain, with the rest looked up from reference TRBV9 and TRBJ2-7, is DSGVTQTPKHLITATGQRVTLRCSPRSGDLSVYWYQQSLDQGLQFLIQYYNGEERAKGNILERFSAQQFPDLHSELNLSSLELGDSALYFCASSEPSHGGGPGEQYFGPGTRLTVT.